This is a list of T cell receptor beta chains from one sample in a study of T cell responses to AZD1222 COVID-19 vaccine. Repertoires were generated with immunoSEQ multiplex PCR, while TCRdb's copy carries only in-frame clones and drops some. The sample consists of some 73,000 clones, 80% to 90% of them appearing once. The sample in question was peripheral blood, obtained 28 days after the second AZD1222 dose. All receptors come from an adult who received the AZD1222 COVID-19 vaccine. Each CDR3 is given with its conserved first and last residue. D genes are given only for firm matches. Only some rows state a clone size, as once, few, many or a class for expanded clones.

v_call	j_call	d_call	clone_size	cdr3_length	cdr3_nt	cdr3_aa
TRBV28	TRBJ1-2	.	once	12	TGTGCCAGCAGTCTAAAGGGCCGTGGCTACACCTTC	CASSLKGRGYTF
TRBV5-4	TRBJ1-2	TRBD1	.	15	TGTGCCAGCAGCTTAAACAGGGGGCATGACTATGGCTACACCTTC	CASSLNRGHDYGYTF
TRBV4-2	TRBJ1-3	TRBD1	.	13	TGTGCCAGCAGCCGGGACAGGGGAAACACCATATATTTT	CASSRDRGNTIYF
TRBV20-1	TRBJ1-1	.	.	11	TGCAGTGCTAGTTGGGGAACTGAAGCTTTCTTT	CSASWGTEAFF
TRBV4-1	TRBJ1-2	TRBD1	.	17	TGCGCCAGCAGCCAAGTTCCGACGACAGGGCGACTCACGGGCTACACCTTC	CASSQVPTTGRLTGYTF
TRBV5-6	TRBJ2-1	TRBD1	.	15	TGTGCCAGCAGCCGAGGACAGGGAACCCACAATGAGCAGTTCTTC	CASSRGQGTHNEQFF
TRBV15	TRBJ1-2	.	.	12	TGTGCCACCAGCAGAGATGACATTGGCTACACCTTC	CATSRDDIGYTF
TRBV28	TRBJ2-2	TRBD2	.	18	TGTGCCAGCAGTTCTACTCGGACTAGCGGGAGGCCCACCGGGGAGCTGTTTTTT	CASSSTRTSGRPTGELFF
TRBV5-6	TRBJ1-2	TRBD1	.	14	TGTGCCAGCAACTTGGTACAGGGGGCGTACGGCTACACCTTC	CASNLVQGAYGYTF
TRBV7-9	TRBJ2-5	.	.	15	TGTGCCAGCAGCCTGCGACAGGTTTACCAAGAGACCCAGTACTTC	CASSLRQVYQETQYF
TRBV11-1	TRBJ2-2	.	few	16	TGTGCCAGCAGCTTTCAGGACCTACCAAGGACCGGGGAGCTGTTTTTT	CASSFQDLPRTGELFF
TRBV5-1	TRBJ1-3	.	.	16	TGCGCCAGCAGCTTGGTCGGGACAAAGACTGGAAACACCATATATTTT	CASSLVGTKTGNTIYF
TRBV19	TRBJ1-1	.	.	15	TGTGCCAGTAGTGGGGGACATCAGATGAACACTGAAGCTTTCTTT	CASSGGHQMNTEAFF
TRBV2	TRBJ2-1	TRBD2	once	16	TGTGCCAGCAGTAAGAGGACTAGCGGGGCTTACAATGAGCAGTTCTTC	CASSKRTSGAYNEQFF
TRBV25-1	TRBJ1-5	.	.	15	TGTGCCAGCCAACCCAGGGAGGGAGGAGGTCAGCCCCAGCATTTT	CASQPREGGGQPQHF
TRBV18	TRBJ2-5	.	.	15	TGTGCCAGCTCACCAGTCGGGGGCGGACAAGAGACCCAGTACTTC	CASSPVGGGQETQYF
TRBV30	TRBJ2-6	.	.	19	TGTGCCTCCCCCCCGAGAGGGGGAGTTGGGAGATCCGGGGCCAACGTCCTGACTTTC	CASPPRGGVGRSGANVLTF
TRBV9	TRBJ2-3	.	once	16	TGTGCCAGGCTCACCCCGAGGGAGAGAAGCACAGATACGCAGTATTTT	CARLTPRERSTDTQYF
TRBV7-9	TRBJ2-7	.	.	15	TGTGCCAGCAGCTTAAAGACTGGCAGGGTAGGAGAGCAGTACTTC	CASSLKTGRVGEQYF
TRBV5-4	TRBJ2-3	.	.	13	TGTGCCAGCAGTTCCGGGCCGCTAGATACGCAGTATTTT	CASSSGPLDTQYF
TRBV6-1	TRBJ1-3	.	.	14	TGTGCCAGCAGTGAAGCAAGTTCGCCGGACACCATATATTTT	CASSEASSPDTIYF
TRBV4-1	TRBJ1-4	.	.	17	TGCGCCAGCAGCCAAGAATCCGGTCGGATTAATAATGAAAAACTGTTTTTT	CASSQESGRINNEKLFF
TRBV7-3	TRBJ1-6	.	.	15	TGTGCCAGCAGCGACGGGGCACACTATAATTCACCCCTCCACTTT	CASSDGAHYNSPLHF
TRBV2	TRBJ1-1	.	.	14	TGTGCCAGCAGTGTCCCACAGGGCAACACTGAAGCTTTCTTT	CASSVPQGNTEAFF
TRBV5-1	TRBJ2-3	.	.	14	TGCGCCAGCAGCGCCACACAACTATCAGATACGCAGTATTTT	CASSATQLSDTQYF
TRBV5-1	TRBJ1-1	TRBD1	once	15	TGCGCCAGCAGCCGAGAGGGACAGGGTATCACTGAAGCTTTCTTT	CASSREGQGITEAFF
TRBV30	TRBJ2-3	.	.	13	TGTGCTCAGGCCGGAGGGGGGACAGATACGCAGTATTTT	CAQAGGGTDTQYF
TRBV19	TRBJ1-1	TRBD1	.	15	TGTGCCAGTAGAATACAGGGGCCAATGAACACTGAAGCTTTCTTT	CASRIQGPMNTEAFF
TRBV28	TRBJ2-1	TRBD2	.	15	TGTGCCAGCAGTCCGGGCGGGGGATCCTACAATGAGCAGTTCTTC	CASSPGGGSYNEQFF
TRBV5-4	TRBJ2-1	.	once	15	TGTGCCAGCAGCCCTACAGGATTGGGGTACAATGAGCAGTTCTTC	CASSPTGLGYNEQFF
TRBV27	TRBJ2-2	.	.	15	TGTGCCAGCAGTTTCTCGACAGCGAACACCGGGGAGCTGTTTTTT	CASSFSTANTGELFF
TRBV11-1	TRBJ1-2	.	.	15	TGTGCCAGCAGCCCCGACGCAAATGGCGGGTATGGCTACACCTTC	CASSPDANGGYGYTF
TRBV5-1	TRBJ2-5	.	.	11	TGCGCCAGCAGCTCGGGGGAGACCCAGTACTTC	CASSSGETQYF
TRBV10-3	TRBJ2-2	.	.	16	TGTGCCATCAGTCCCGGAAAGGCAACAAACACCGGGGAGCTGTTTTTT	CAISPGKATNTGELFF
TRBV3-1/TRBV3-2	TRBJ1-5	TRBD1	.	15	TGTGCCAGCAGCCGCAGCCAGGGGGCCAATCAGCCCCAGCATTTT	CASSRSQGANQPQHF
TRBV6-2/TRBV6-3	TRBJ2-3	.	.	15	TGTGCCAGCAGTGGGGGACTGTTTAGCACAGATACGCAGTATTTT	CASSGGLFSTDTQYF
TRBV4-2	TRBJ1-6	.	.	13	TGTGCCAGCAGGGACACCTATAATTCACCCCTCCACTTT	CASRDTYNSPLHF
TRBV5-1	TRBJ2-7	.	.	14	TGCGCCAGCAGCACCGGACTTCAGTCCTACGAGCAGTACTTC	CASSTGLQSYEQYF
TRBV6-1	TRBJ1-2	.	once	15	TGTGCCAGCAGTGAAGCGGGCGGACGTTCCTATGGCTACACCTTC	CASSEAGGRSYGYTF
TRBV30	TRBJ1-4	TRBD1	.	13	TGTGCCTCCAGGGACAGACGGAATGAAAAACTGTTTTTT	CASRDRRNEKLFF
TRBV5-1	TRBJ1-2	.	once	14	TGCGCCAGCAGCTTGGCCTTACAGAACTATGGCTACACCTTC	CASSLALQNYGYTF
TRBV3-1/TRBV3-2	TRBJ2-7	TRBD2	.	15	TGTGCCAGCAGTCGTGGGAGCGGGGTAGTCTACGAGCAGTACTTC	CASSRGSGVVYEQYF
TRBV19	TRBJ1-3	.	.	13	TGTGCCAGTACCTGGACGTCTGGAAACACCATATATTTT	CASTWTSGNTIYF
TRBV6-2/TRBV6-3	TRBJ1-1	.	.	14	TGTGCCAGCAGTTACGGGTCAGGTTACACTGAAGCTTTCTTT	CASSYGSGYTEAFF
TRBV7-2	TRBJ1-3	.	.	15	TGTGCCAGCAGCTTAGGAGGCAGAGCTGGAAACACCATATATTTT	CASSLGGRAGNTIYF
TRBV2	TRBJ1-2	.	.	13	TGTGCCAGCAGTGAAGAGGTTAACTATGGCTACACCTTC	CASSEEVNYGYTF
TRBV5-1	TRBJ1-4	TRBD1	.	15	TGCGCCAGCAGTTCTCAGGGGGTCAGGGGGGAAAAACTGTTTTTT	CASSSQGVRGEKLFF
TRBV9	TRBJ2-5	TRBD1	.	15	TGTGCCAGCAGCGTAGGGGGCAGGGGGCAAGAGACCCAGTACTTC	CASSVGGRGQETQYF
TRBV4-2	TRBJ1-1	.	.	14	TGTGCCAGCAGTCGGACGGTGTGGGACACTGAAGCTTTCTTT	CASSRTVWDTEAFF
TRBV30	TRBJ1-1	.	.	13	TGTGCCTGGAGTCGTAAGCGGGACACTGAAGCTTTCTTT	CAWSRKRDTEAFF
TRBV5-1	TRBJ1-1	.	.	13	TGCGCCAGCAGTCCAGGGAAGAACACTGAAGCTTTCTTT	CASSPGKNTEAFF
TRBV9	TRBJ2-7	TRBD1	few	14	TGTGCCAGCAGCAGTGGGACAGAGCTCTACGAGCAGTACTTC	CASSSGTELYEQYF